This T cell receptor (beta chain) derives from a study of radiotherapy plus CTLA-4 blockade in lung cancer. TCRdb's table, derived via immunoSEQ multiplex PCR, lists solely in-frame clones and lacks some. The repertoire holds about 59,000 clones, with roughly 76% as singletons. The V and J ends lost 0 bases and 10 bases, in that order; junction bases with no gene match: 4. Looked up from germline, CDR1 is LGHNA and CDR2 is YSLEER. There are 15 residues in the CDR3. The specimen was peripheral blood, collected from a patient treated with radiotherapy plus ipilimumab. This rearrangement joins TRBV4-3 to TRBJ1-6; 9 bases fit TRBD1. The sequence came from a human donor with non-small cell lung cancer whose response to radiotherapy plus ipilimumab could not be evaluated. The CDR3 DNA reads as TGCGCCAGCAGCCAAGATCGGACAGGGGCCTCACCCCTCCACTTT. Its protein product is CASSQDRTGASPLHF.